These T cell receptor beta chains were read from a single sample in a study of T cell repertoires in cytomegalovirus infection. TCRdb reprocessed the reads via MiXCR and lists one record per CDR3 protein. The table records more than 45,000 distinct CDR3 sequences, roughly 20% of them present only once. These receptors lack a known antigen. This material consisted of CD8+ T cells from cultured PBMCs, taken from culture after CMV antigen stimulation. The receptors derive from a human donor in good health (CMV status not recorded). Some clones in this sample may be carry-over from other donors' samples. Both conserved end residues are part of each CDR3. Fields, in order: clone size, J gene, D gene, V gene, CDR3 DNA, CDR3 protein. D genes are given only for firm matches. Clone size is not always given. Where it is, it says once, few, many or a class for expanded clones.

abundance: few
j_gene: TRBJ1-2
d_gene: TRBD1
v_gene: TRBV19
CDR3nt: TGTGCCAGTAGCAAAAACACAGGGGACTATGGCTACACCTTC
CDR3aa: CASSKNTGDYGYTF

abundance: .
j_gene: TRBJ2-7
d_gene: .
v_gene: TRBV11-2
CDR3nt: TGTGCCAGCAGCTTAGGGGGGTTCTCCTACGAGCAGTACTTC
CDR3aa: CASSLGGFSYEQYF

abundance: .
j_gene: TRBJ2-7
d_gene: .
v_gene: TRBV7-2
CDR3nt: TGTGCCAGCAGCTTAACCAATCCATCCTACGAGCAGTACTTC
CDR3aa: CASSLTNPSYEQYF

abundance: many
j_gene: TRBJ2-1
d_gene: TRBD2
v_gene: TRBV20-1
CDR3nt: TGCAGTGCTAGATCCGGACTAGCGGGGTATGAGCAGTTCTTC
CDR3aa: CSARSGLAGYEQFF

abundance: .
j_gene: TRBJ2-5
d_gene: TRBD1
v_gene: TRBV7-9
CDR3nt: TGTGCCAGCAGCCAGGGGGATGGGACCCAGTACTTC
CDR3aa: CASSQGDGTQYF

abundance: .
j_gene: TRBJ2-7
d_gene: TRBD1
v_gene: TRBV28
CDR3nt: TGTGCCAGCAGTTTTAAGGGGGCCGCCTACGAGCAGTACTTC
CDR3aa: CASSFKGAAYEQYF

abundance: .
j_gene: TRBJ2-1
d_gene: TRBD2
v_gene: TRBV11-2
CDR3nt: TGTGCCAGCAGCTCGGGACTAGCGAGTTACAATGAGCAGTTCTTC
CDR3aa: CASSSGLASYNEQFF

abundance: few
j_gene: TRBJ2-2
d_gene: TRBD2
v_gene: TRBV4-1
CDR3nt: TGCGCCAGCAGCCACAGACTAGCGGGAGGGACCGGGGAGCTGTTTTTT
CDR3aa: CASSHRLAGGTGELFF

abundance: .
j_gene: TRBJ2-7
d_gene: TRBD1
v_gene: TRBV20-1
CDR3nt: TGCAGAGGCTATTCGGACAGGGTGTGCGAGCAGTACTTC
CDR3aa: CRGYSDRVCEQYF

abundance: .
j_gene: TRBJ2-1
d_gene: .
v_gene: TRBV6-1
CDR3nt: TGTGCCAGCAGTGGACTTAATGAGCAGTTCTTC
CDR3aa: CASSGLNEQFF

abundance: once
j_gene: TRBJ2-2
d_gene: .
v_gene: TRBV7-6
CDR3nt: TGTGCCAGCAGCGGGGAGAGAGCGGAAAAGAACACCGGGGAGCTGTTTTTT
CDR3aa: CASSGERAEKNTGELFF

abundance: few
j_gene: TRBJ2-7
d_gene: .
v_gene: TRBV10-3
CDR3nt: TGTGCCATCAGACAGGGACCCTACGAGCAGTACTTC
CDR3aa: CAIRQGPYEQYF

abundance: few
j_gene: TRBJ2-1
d_gene: .
v_gene: TRBV4-1
CDR3nt: TGCGCCAGCAGCCAAGGCGGACTAATTGAGCAGTTCTTC
CDR3aa: CASSQGGLIEQFF

abundance: many
j_gene: TRBJ2-7
d_gene: TRBD2
v_gene: TRBV7-6
CDR3nt: TGTGCCAGCAGCGCTTCGACTAGCGGGAGTTCCTACGAGCAGTACTTC
CDR3aa: CASSASTSGSSYEQYF

abundance: .
j_gene: TRBJ1-4
d_gene: TRBD1
v_gene: TRBV7-3
CDR3nt: TGTGCCAGCAGCGCCACAGGGGGCGGAGGTGAAAAACTGTTTTTT
CDR3aa: CASSATGGGGEKLFF

abundance: many
j_gene: TRBJ1-1
d_gene: TRBD1
v_gene: TRBV11-2
CDR3nt: TGTGCCAGCAGGACAGGGGGGGAATGGAGGAGTATGAACACTGAAGCTTTCTTT
CDR3aa: CASRTGGEWRSMNTEAFF

abundance: .
j_gene: TRBJ2-7
d_gene: TRBD2
v_gene: TRBV27
CDR3nt: TGTGCCAGCAGTTTAGGGGCGGGGGAATTCTACGAGCAGTACTTC
CDR3aa: CASSLGAGEFYEQYF

abundance: .
j_gene: TRBJ2-2
d_gene: TRBD2
v_gene: TRBV7-9
CDR3nt: TGTGCCAGCAGCTCGACTAGCGGGGGGTCGGACACCGGGGAGCTGTTTTTT
CDR3aa: CASSSTSGGSDTGELFF

abundance: .
j_gene: TRBJ2-2
d_gene: .
v_gene: TRBV5-1
CDR3nt: TGCGCCAGCAGCCGGACGGAAGGGTTTCGCGGTTCAGGGGGGGAGCTGTTTTTT
CDR3aa: CASSRTEGFRGSGGELFF

abundance: few
j_gene: TRBJ2-6
d_gene: .
v_gene: TRBV7-9
CDR3nt: TGTGCCAGCAGCCGTAGGGATTCTGGGGCCAACGTCCTGACTTTC
CDR3aa: CASSRRDSGANVLTF

abundance: few
j_gene: TRBJ2-7
d_gene: .
v_gene: TRBV7-9
CDR3nt: TGTGCCAGCAGCTTATCGGCAGGTGAATTCTCCTACGAGCAGTACTTC
CDR3aa: CASSLSAGEFSYEQYF

abundance: few
j_gene: TRBJ2-3
d_gene: .
v_gene: TRBV7-3
CDR3nt: TGTGCCAGCAGCTCTGACTTATCAGATACGCAGTATTTT
CDR3aa: CASSSDLSDTQYF

abundance: .
j_gene: TRBJ2-7
d_gene: .
v_gene: TRBV4-2
CDR3nt: TGTGCCAGCAGCCATCCCCAGGGTTACGAGCAGTACTTC
CDR3aa: CASSHPQGYEQYF

abundance: .
j_gene: TRBJ1-5
d_gene: TRBD1
v_gene: TRBV27
CDR3nt: TGTGCCAGCAGTTTATCCGACAGGGGGCCAAATCAGCCCCAGCATTTT
CDR3aa: CASSLSDRGPNQPQHF

abundance: .
j_gene: TRBJ1-1
d_gene: TRBD1
v_gene: TRBV10-3
CDR3nt: TGTGCCACCAAGGGGGCGGGGGGCACTGAAGCTTTCTTT
CDR3aa: CATKGAGGTEAFF

abundance: .
j_gene: TRBJ2-1
d_gene: TRBD2
v_gene: TRBV7-9
CDR3nt: TGTGCCAGCAGCGGTAGCGGGTGGTCGAATGAGCAGTTCTTC
CDR3aa: CASSGSGWSNEQFF

abundance: .
j_gene: TRBJ2-5
d_gene: .
v_gene: TRBV20-1
CDR3nt: TGCAGTGCTAGACCCCTCAGTGGGACTCCGGGGACCCAGTACTTC
CDR3aa: CSARPLSGTPGTQYF

abundance: .
j_gene: TRBJ1-2
d_gene: .
v_gene: TRBV20-1
CDR3nt: TGCAGTGCTAGAGATGACAGGTTCCTCTATGGCTACACCTTC
CDR3aa: CSARDDRFLYGYTF

abundance: few
j_gene: TRBJ2-3
d_gene: .
v_gene: TRBV10-2
CDR3nt: TGCGCCAGCGGGGGACTCCGGAGTACAGATACGCAGTATTTT
CDR3aa: CASGGLRSTDTQYF

abundance: .
j_gene: TRBJ2-7
d_gene: TRBD1
v_gene: TRBV4-2
CDR3nt: TGTGCCAGCAGCCAGGGACAGGGAACCTACGAGCAGTACTTC
CDR3aa: CASSQGQGTYEQYF

abundance: .
j_gene: TRBJ1-1
d_gene: .
v_gene: TRBV11-2
CDR3nt: TGTGCCAGCAGCCGAGCCGGGGGAAGGACTGAAGCTTTCTTT
CDR3aa: CASSRAGGRTEAFF

abundance: few
j_gene: TRBJ1-5
d_gene: .
v_gene: TRBV2
CDR3nt: TGTGCCAGCAGCGACGGGCCACCGCGGTATCAGCCCCAGCATTTT
CDR3aa: CASSDGPPRYQPQHF

abundance: .
j_gene: TRBJ1-3
d_gene: .
v_gene: TRBV12-3/TRBV12-4
CDR3nt: TGTGCCAGCTGCGGGACCCCCAGAGGGCCCACCATATATTTT
CDR3aa: CASCGTPRGPTIYF

abundance: .
j_gene: TRBJ2-1
d_gene: TRBD1
v_gene: TRBV7-4
CDR3nt: TGTGCCAGCAGCAACACGGACAGGGAAGGAGATGAGCAGTTCTTC
CDR3aa: CASSNTDREGDEQFF

abundance: few
j_gene: TRBJ2-5
d_gene: TRBD1
v_gene: TRBV6-6
CDR3nt: TGTGCCAGTAGTGCCGGGACAGGGTGGGGAGAGACCCAGTACTTC
CDR3aa: CASSAGTGWGETQYF

abundance: .
j_gene: TRBJ2-5
d_gene: .
v_gene: TRBV7-8
CDR3nt: TGTGCCAGCAGCCAAAGACGCGAACAGAATAGGCAAGAGACCCAGTACTTC
CDR3aa: CASSQRREQNRQETQYF

abundance: .
j_gene: TRBJ2-2
d_gene: .
v_gene: TRBV18
CDR3nt: TGTGCCAGCTCACCAGGGTCCACCGGGGAGCTGTTTTTT
CDR3aa: CASSPGSTGELFF

abundance: .
j_gene: TRBJ2-1
d_gene: .
v_gene: TRBV6-2/TRBV6-3
CDR3nt: TGTGCCAGCAGTTACATCGGGGTGAGGGATGAGCAGTTCTTC
CDR3aa: CASSYIGVRDEQFF

abundance: .
j_gene: TRBJ2-2
d_gene: TRBD2
v_gene: TRBV11-2
CDR3nt: TGTGCCAGCAGCTTAAATCCCGGGGGGGCCGGGGAGCTGTTTTTT
CDR3aa: CASSLNPGGAGELFF

abundance: .
j_gene: TRBJ2-7
d_gene: .
v_gene: TRBV29-1
CDR3nt: TGCAGCGCAACCCGGGACAACTACGAGCAGTACTTC
CDR3aa: CSATRDNYEQYF

abundance: .
j_gene: TRBJ2-5
d_gene: TRBD1
v_gene: TRBV6-6
CDR3nt: TGTGCCAGCAGCTCTGACAGGGCCCCTCAAGAGACCCAGTACTTC
CDR3aa: CASSSDRAPQETQYF

abundance: .
j_gene: TRBJ2-1
d_gene: TRBD2
v_gene: TRBV9
CDR3nt: TGTGCCAGCAGCGTAGATCCGGGAGGGCCAAAGGAGCAGTTCTTC
CDR3aa: CASSVDPGGPKEQFF

abundance: medium-sized
j_gene: TRBJ2-1
d_gene: TRBD2
v_gene: TRBV7-9
CDR3nt: TGTGCCAGCAGCTCGAGCATGGGACTAGCGGGGGGGCTGTACAATGAGCAGTTCTTC
CDR3aa: CASSSSMGLAGGLYNEQFF

abundance: few
j_gene: TRBJ2-1
d_gene: .
v_gene: TRBV19
CDR3nt: TGTGCCTCCCAGACTGGGGTGAATTCCTACAATGAGCAGTTCTTC
CDR3aa: CASQTGVNSYNEQFF

abundance: .
j_gene: TRBJ2-5
d_gene: .
v_gene: TRBV6-1
CDR3nt: TGTGCCAGCAGTGAACGGCAGGGTCCTAAAAGGGAGACCCAGTACTTC
CDR3aa: CASSERQGPKRETQYF

abundance: many
j_gene: TRBJ1-4
d_gene: .
v_gene: TRBV5-4
CDR3nt: TGTGCCAGCGCCCCGTGGGGTGAAAAACTGTTTTTT
CDR3aa: CASAPWGEKLFF